The rows below give T cell receptor beta chains drawn from one sample of a study of blood T cell repertoires in COVID-19. The data were produced by immunoSEQ multiplex PCR, yet TCRdb's version contains in-frame clones alone and is incomplete. This table has over 200,000 clones, roughly 86% appearing once. Input material: PBMCs or T cells enriched from blood (not recorded which). The source of these receptors is a man younger than 35 with acute COVID-19. Each CDR3 is given with its conserved first and last residue. D genes are given only for firm matches. The size entry is marked missing in some rows and otherwise reads once, few, many or a size class.

j_gene	v_gene	d_gene	abundance	CDR3nt	CDR3aa
TRBJ1-6	TRBV30	TRBD1	few	TGTGCCTGGGTTGGCCGGGACAGGGTTTTTAATTCACCCCTCCACTTT	CAWVGRDRVFNSPLHF
TRBJ2-7	TRBV4-1	TRBD1	.	TGCGCCAGCAGCCTAACAGACAGGGCAGGGAACGAGCAGTACTTC	CASSLTDRAGNEQYF
TRBJ1-1	TRBV6-4	TRBD1	.	TGTGCCAGCAGACGGACAGGGGGGGAAGCTTTCTTT	CASRRTGGEAFF
TRBJ2-3	TRBV11-3	.	.	TGTGCCAGCAGCGAGGGAGAGACTAGCACAGATACGCAGTATTTT	CASSEGETSTDTQYF
TRBJ1-1	TRBV28	.	.	TGTGCCAGCAGTCTTTACACTGAAGCTTTCTTT	CASSLYTEAFF
TRBJ2-7	TRBV10-3	TRBD2	.	TGTGCCACCTTGTCGGGACTAGCGGGAGTTACCTACGAGCAGTACTTC	CATLSGLAGVTYEQYF
TRBJ2-1	TRBV24-1	TRBD2	.	TGTGCCACCAGTGATTTGATAGCGGGAGGGTTCAATGAGCAGTTCTTC	CATSDLIAGGFNEQFF
TRBJ2-3	TRBV7-9	.	once	TGTGCCAGCAGCTACGCCGGGGGAGATACGCAGTATTTT	CASSYAGGDTQYF
TRBJ1-3	TRBV27	.	many	TGTGCCAGCAGCCCGAGGGTCTCTGGAAACACCATATATTTT	CASSPRVSGNTIYF
TRBJ2-7	TRBV28	.	.	TGTGCCAGCAGTACATGGGACTCTGGACGGGAGCAGTACTTC	CASSTWDSGREQYF
TRBJ2-2	TRBV18	.	.	TGTGCCAGCTCACCCACGGGGGATTCATGGACCGGGGAGCTGTTTTTT	CASSPTGDSWTGELFF
TRBJ2-7	TRBV9	TRBD1	.	TGTGCCAGCAGCGGGACAGGGAAAAGTGGTGCCTACGAGCAGTACTTC	CASSGTGKSGAYEQYF
TRBJ2-7	TRBV6-6	.	.	TGTGCCAGCAGCCGACCCGAAGGGGGTTCCTACGAGCAGTACTTC	CASSRPEGGSYEQYF
TRBJ2-7	TRBV7-9	TRBD1	.	TGTGCCAGCAGCCCTCAGACAGGGCGGTACGAGCAGTACTTC	CASSPQTGRYEQYF
TRBJ1-1	TRBV4-2	.	.	TGTGCCAGCAGCCACCAAGCCCACAGCTACACTGAAGCTTTCTTT	CASSHQAHSYTEAFF
TRBJ2-7	TRBV14	.	.	TGTGCCAGCAGCCCGACTCCGGGGTCAAGGGTATTTCCGTCTACGTTCGAGCAGTACTTC	CASSPTPGSRVFPSTFEQYF
TRBJ1-1	TRBV11-1	.	.	TGTGCCAGCAGTCTCCACACTGAAGCTTTCTTT	CASSLHTEAFF
TRBJ1-4	TRBV5-4	TRBD1	.	TGTGCCAGCAGCTTGGGGGGACAGGGGTATGAAAAACTGTTTTTT	CASSLGGQGYEKLFF
TRBJ1-2	TRBV27	.	.	TGTGCCAGCAGCCTTACAGGGTCAAATGGCTACACCTTC	CASSLTGSNGYTF
TRBJ2-7	TRBV28	.	once	TGTGCCATCAACGGGGTTCTCTCCTACGAGCAGTACTTC	CAINGVLSYEQYF
TRBJ2-5	TRBV19	TRBD1	.	TGTGCCAGTAGTAGGGGACAGGGCCTCCAAGAGACCCAGTACTTC	CASSRGQGLQETQYF
TRBJ1-1	TRBV6-5	TRBD1	.	TGTGCCAGCACTTGGGACAGGGGATTCACTGAAGCTTTCTTT	CASTWDRGFTEAFF
TRBJ2-3	TRBV12-3/TRBV12-4	TRBD1	.	TGTGCCAGCAGCCCGACAGGGGATACGCAGTATTTT	CASSPTGDTQYF
TRBJ1-2	TRBV19	TRBD1	.	TGTGCCAGTAGGACAGGGGGCAGTGGCTACACCTTC	CASRTGGSGYTF
TRBJ1-2	TRBV7-2	TRBD1	.	TGTGCCAGCAGCCCTAGGGGAAGACAGGGCGCGAAGACTTCCTATGGCTACACCTTC	CASSPRGRQGAKTSYGYTF
TRBJ2-2	TRBV27	.	.	TGTGCCAGCAGTTTAGCCCGACGAAGGGGTTTAGGCACGAACACCGGGGAGCTGTTTTTT	CASSLARRRGLGTNTGELFF
TRBJ2-5	TRBV4-1	TRBD2	.	TGCGCCAGCAGCCGGGCTGGACTAGCGGGGAAAGAGACCCAGTACTTC	CASSRAGLAGKETQYF
TRBJ2-5	TRBV6-6	TRBD1	.	TGTGCCAGCAGTTACTCGGGGACAGGAGTAGGGAAGACCCAGTACTTC	CASSYSGTGVGKTQYF
TRBJ2-2	TRBV7-2	.	.	TGTGCCAGCAGCACCCAGGGGAATGTCGCCGGGGAGCTGTTTTTT	CASSTQGNVAGELFF
TRBJ2-2	TRBV7-9	TRBD1	.	TGTGCCAGCAGCTACCGGGACAGGAACACCGGGGAGCTGTTTTTT	CASSYRDRNTGELFF
TRBJ2-2	TRBV19	TRBD1	.	TGTGCCAGTTCCCTCGACAGGGTGGGCACCGGGGAGCTGTTTTTT	CASSLDRVGTGELFF
TRBJ2-3	TRBV19	TRBD2	.	TGTGCCAGTAGTATTTGGGGAGGTAGCGGGAGGACAGATACGCAGTATTTT	CASSIWGGSGRTDTQYF
TRBJ1-1	TRBV4-3	.	.	TGCGCCAGCAGCCAAGAGGGCATGAACACTGAAGCTTTCTTT	CASSQEGMNTEAFF
TRBJ2-5	TRBV4-1	TRBD2	.	TGCGCCAGCAGCCAGCGCGGACTAGCGGGAGAAGAGACCCAGTACTTC	CASSQRGLAGEETQYF
TRBJ2-3	TRBV6-5	TRBD2	once	TGTGCCAGCAGTCGGGGGGACGGTAGCACAGATACGCAGTATTTT	CASSRGDGSTDTQYF
TRBJ2-2	TRBV28	TRBD2	.	TGTGCCAGCACCTCTCCAAAGCGGGGTCCGAACACCGGGGAGCTGTTTTTT	CASTSPKRGPNTGELFF
TRBJ2-7	TRBV6-1	TRBD1	once	TGTGCCAGCAGTGAAGAGATTGTGACAGGGGCCTCCTACGAGCAGTACTTC	CASSEEIVTGASYEQYF
TRBJ2-5	TRBV7-2	.	.	TGTGCCAGCCGCTCCGTGGGGCGCGAAGAGACCCAGTACTTC	CASRSVGREETQYF
TRBJ2-1	TRBV28	TRBD1	.	TGTGCCAGCAGCTCCGACAGGGGCGCCTACAATGAGCAGTTCTTC	CASSSDRGAYNEQFF
TRBJ1-1	TRBV7-2	.	.	TGTGCCAGCAGCTTATTTCAGGGATCCACTGAAGCTTTCTTT	CASSLFQGSTEAFF
TRBJ2-1	TRBV27	.	.	TGTGCCAGCAGTTCCTCTGGGAGCCCCTACAATGAGCAGTTCTTC	CASSSSGSPYNEQFF
TRBJ1-2	TRBV24-1	TRBD1	.	TGTGCCACCAGCGGGACAGGGAATGACTATGGCTACACCTTC	CATSGTGNDYGYTF
TRBJ1-5	TRBV20-1	.	few	TGCAGTGCTAGTCCGGGAGTTCGGCCCCAGCATTTT	CSASPGVRPQHF
TRBJ1-6	TRBV28	.	.	TGTGCCAGCAGAGAAGGGACAACTCCCTATAATTCACCCCTCCACTTT	CASREGTTPYNSPLHF
TRBJ1-5	TRBV2	TRBD1	.	TGTGCCAGCAACCCGGGACAGGGCAATCAGCCCCAGCATTTT	CASNPGQGNQPQHF
TRBJ1-4	TRBV9	.	.	TGTGCCAGCAGCCCCCAAGGACAGCTGAATGAAAAACTGTTTTTT	CASSPQGQLNEKLFF
TRBJ2-7	TRBV28	TRBD2	.	TGTGCCAGCAGTTCCTACACACTAGCGGGGGGGCCCTACGAGCAGTACTTC	CASSSYTLAGGPYEQYF
TRBJ1-1	TRBV27	TRBD1	.	TGTGCCAGCAGTTTAGTGTCAGGGGGCACTGAAGCTTTCTTT	CASSLVSGGTEAFF
TRBJ2-1	TRBV6-2/TRBV6-3	TRBD2	.	TGTGCCAGCAGTAGCGGGTGGGAGGGACGGAATGAGCAGTTCTTC	CASSSGWEGRNEQFF
TRBJ2-5	TRBV7-2	TRBD1	once	TGTGCCAGCAGCTTAGTGTCTTCCGGGACAGCGACTCAAGAGACCCAGTACTTC	CASSLVSSGTATQETQYF
TRBJ2-4	TRBV11-3	.	.	TGTGCCAGCAGCCACAGGGATGGCAAAAACATTCAGTACTTC	CASSHRDGKNIQYF
TRBJ2-7	TRBV7-2	TRBD1	.	TGTGCCAGCAGCTACGGCGGGACAGGGTCCTACGAGCAGTACTTC	CASSYGGTGSYEQYF
TRBJ1-5	TRBV27	TRBD1	.	TGTGCCAGCAGTTTATCAGGGACAGGGGGCTTTCAGCCCCAGCATTTT	CASSLSGTGGFQPQHF
TRBJ2-5	TRBV25-1	TRBD2	.	TGTGCCAGCTCCGGACGGGAGGGCCGAGAGACCCAGTACTTC	CASSGREGRETQYF
TRBJ2-1	TRBV9	TRBD1	.	TGTGCCAGCAGCGTAGTCTCCTGGGACAGCTCCTACAATGAGCAGTTCTTC	CASSVVSWDSSYNEQFF